The present entry profiles one T cell receptor beta chain with its context. This entry comes from a study of blood T cell repertoires in COVID-19. Original methodology: Amplifying reference gene primers gave estimates of nucleated cell counts. The method was immunoSEQ multiplex PCR; TCRdb's version includes in-frame clones alone and lacks a portion of them. The V and J calls and clone size come from that table; D and trimming were worked out from the DNA. The sample lists fewer than 400,000 clones; roughly 90% were seen once. This TCR came from a woman between 25 and 40 years old who had recovered from COVID-19. The sequencing input was PBMCs or T cells enriched from blood (not recorded which).

The CDR3: CATSVLRQGLYNEQFF. The CDR3 DNA reads TGTGCCACCAGTGTTCTGCGACAGGGGTTGTACAATGAGCAGTTCTTC. The chain links TRBV24-1 to TRBJ2-1; 8 bases match TRBD1. The junction had 9 bases not matched to a gene; V was cut back by 5 bases and J by 4 bases. The CDR3 sequence is 16 residues long. Germline assignment: CDR1 KGHDR and CDR2 SFDVKD.